The TCR beta chain described here comes from a study of PD-L1 blockade in urothelial cancer. Across the study: About 90% of the roughly 30 patients comprised males who had bladder-origin urothelial cancer.

Here immunoSEQ multiplex PCR was the method, and the copy in TCRdb shows in-frame clones only, minus some. Among tens of thousands of clones listed, around 82% were seen once. Time point specified: peripheral blood 6 weeks after treatment start. This sequence was found in a man aged 45-60 years with urothelial cancer. The material was PBMCs, obtained around atezolizumab (anti-PD-L1) treatment.

The CDR3 sequence is CSVDSAGADTQYF. In DNA form, the CDR3 reads TGCAGCGTTGATTCCGCAGGGGCAGATACGCAGTATTTT. The chain employs TRBV29-1 and TRBJ2-3; maybe TRBD1 (6 bases). CDR3 size: 13 residues. Germline values: CDR1 SQVTM, CDR2 ANQGSEA. V was pared by 3 bases and J by 4 bases, with 11 bases between.